The clone carrying this TCR beta chain was recorded many times. This specimen belongs to a study of regulatory T cells in long-lasting Graves disease. V was cut by 3 bases and J by 4 bases, with 15 bases left in between. The CDR3 contains 15 residues. HTBI primers from iRepertoire and Arm-PCR of CDR3 regions yielded the TCR beta libraries. Using its own MiXCR run on the multiplex PCR reads, TCRdb lists one record per CDR3 protein. The data contain fewer than 450,000 distinct CDR3 sequences, 15% of them singletons. The time point: newly diagnosed GD, antithyroid drugs for less than 3 months. The TCR library was prepared using RNA isolated from PBMCs. This same sample was also taken into another study, of T cells in Graves' hyperthyroidism and ophthalmopathy.

This material consisted of peripheral blood mononuclear cells (PBMCs), taken at new diagnosis, from a patient treated with antithyroid drugs. This sequence originates from a woman in her 40s with Graves disease. The chain recombines TRBV12-3 or TRBV12-4 with TRBJ1-2, with D unresolved. CDR3 sequence reads: CASSLNLRGSYGYTF. The CDR3 nucleotides are TGTGCCAGCAGTTTGAATTTGCGGGGATCCTATGGCTACACCTTC.